Here is one TCR beta chain with its context. Its specificity is unknown. The data originate from a study of shared clonotypes between healthy human individuals. In germline, CDR1 is MDHEN, CDR2 SYDVKM. The CDR3 consists of 11 residues. Naive CD8 isolation took CD45RO-negative cells positively selected for CCR7 and excluded terminally differentiated effector memory CD45RA+ cells. Healthy HIV-negative adults with no recent acute infections or vaccinations were recruited as donors. General observations from the study: Enrolling few donors narrowed the genetic and exposure-history diversity that was represented. Shared across a few donors were roughly 4.7% of the naive CD4 clonotypes.

The material for each subset, its genomic DNA, was split evenly across several immunoSEQ plates. TCRdb keeps only in-frame clones here, not all; method: immunoSEQ multiplex PCR. The sample lists hundreds of thousands of clones; about 95% were seen once. The specimen sequenced was naive CD8+ T cells sorted from blood. The chain carries TRBV28 and TRBJ2-5; 10 nucleotides match TRBD1. The J call is uncertain, as TRBJ2-7 better fits the DNA end. The sequence came from a woman in her twenties or thirties in good health. In DNA, the CDR3 is TGTGCTGGACAGGGGGCCTACGAGCAGTACTTC. Translation: CAGQGAYEQYF.